Each of the 32 T cell receptor beta chains below was sequenced from the same sample in a study of tumor-infiltrating lymphocytes in primary liver carcinoma. The study extracted blood RNA from unsorted whole blood and also extracted germline DNA. Constant-region priming of about 520 ng total RNA yielded TCR beta cDNA. Slightly modified ARM-PCR with three nested multiplex PCR rounds yielded TCR beta libraries. Forward primers for TRBV1-TRBV30 and a C-beta reverse primer served the first two PCR rounds, at 10 cycles each. TCRdb fed the multiplex PCR reads into MiXCR, producing one record per CDR3 protein. This sample has 330,000 or so distinct CDR3 sequences, with about two thirds found just once. The sequenced sample was peripheral blood. These receptors all come from a man between 35 and 55 years old with primary liver carcinoma and hepatitis B virus infection.

In this sample, this clonotype turned up many times. The rearrangement links TRBV4-3 to TRBJ2-7, with TRBD1 identical over 9 bases. V lost 5 bases to trimming and J lost 7 bases; unmatched junction nucleotides: 9. From germline, CDR1 is LGHNA and CDR2 YSLEER. The CDR3 loop spans 14 amino acids. The CDR3 bases are TGCGCCAGCAGCGTATACAGGGGGCTGGGGGAGCAGTACTTC. This encodes CASSVYRGLGEQYF.

Of note for this clonotype: A much larger clone sits a single nucleotide away, making a read error possible. The chain is built from TRBV6-5 and TRBJ1-2, with D unresolved. The CDR3 spans 14 residues. The V gene's germline CDR1 is MNHEY and CDR2 SVGAGI. The CDR3, as DNA: TGTACCAGCAGGAACACACTACTTAACTATGGCTACACCTTC. Translating gives CTSRNTLLNYGYTF.

The V and J genes are TRBV11-2 and TRBJ2-5; D is ambiguous. Trimming removed 9 bases at V and 11 bases at J, with 16 bases between. Germline V gene sequence: CDR1 SGHAT, CDR2 FQNNGV. The CDR3 sequence is 11 residues long. CDR3: CASNLDNVQYF. The CDR3 region has the DNA TGTGCCAGTAACTTAGATAATGTGCAGTACTTC.

The chain is built from TRBV12-3 or TRBV12-4 and TRBJ2-1; 14 nucleotides align to TRBD2. The CDR3 extends over 15 amino acids. The ends lost 6 bases at V and 7 bases at J; junction bases unmatched: 5. The CDR3 DNA follows: TGTGCCAGCAGCCGGGGACTAGCGGGAGCGAATGAGCAGTTCTTC. It codes for CASSRGLAGANEQFF.

Concerning this clonotype: A much larger clone differs from this one at a single base, so this may be a read error. The rearrangement joins TRBV29-1 to TRBJ2-2; possible D gene TRBD2, 6 bases. The V gene's germline CDR1 is SQVTM and CDR2 ANQGSEA. CDR3 length: 13 amino acids. This CDR3 reads CSVESREGGKLFF. CDR3 coding DNA: TGCAGCGTTGAATCCAGAGAGGGCGGGAAGCTGTTTTTT.

The chain has TRBV15 and TRBJ1-5; tentative D call: TRBD1 (5 bases). Looked up from germline, CDR1 is LNHNV and CDR2 is YYDKDF (reference sequence). The CDR3 covers 18 residues. The ends were cut back, 1 base at V and 2 bases at J, with 18 bases in the middle. The CDR3 nucleotides are TGTGCCACCAGCAGAGGGTCCAATACAGGATACGGCAATCAGCCCCAGCATTTT. Translating it yields CATSRGSNTGYGNQPQHF. The full variable domain, rest sourced from reference TRBV15 and TRBJ1-5, is DAMVIQNPRYQVTQFGKPVTLSCSQTLNHNVMYWYQQKSSQAPKLLFHYYDKDFNNEADTPDNFQSRRPNTSFCFLDIRSPGLGDTAMYLCATSRGSNTGYGNQPQHFGDGTRLSIL.

This clonotype was counted between two and nine times. V usage is TRBV5-5 and J usage is TRBJ1-1; a weak D match, TRBD1 (6 bases). From germline, CDR1 is SGHKS and CDR2 YYEKEE (reference sequence). The CDR3 length is 16 residues. Trimming cost V 2 bases and J 1 base, with 15 bases left between them. The CDR3 DNA sequence: TGTGCCAGCAGCTTTACAGGGAACTTCGGGAACACTGAAGCTTTCTTT. This translates into CASSFTGNFGNTEAFF.

The chain carries TRBV5-1 and TRBJ2-2; 12 nucleotides match TRBD2. This CDR3 has 17 residues. Per the germline V gene, CDR1 is SGHRS and CDR2 is YFSETQ. Germline trimming cut 5 bases from V and 5 bases from J; bases unmatched to any gene: 10. The CDR3 DNA follows: TGCGCCAGCAGTCGTGTGGCTGGACTAGCGGGAACCGGGGAGCTGTTTTTT. This encodes CASSRVAGLAGTGELFF.

A few counts support this clonotype. Given a much more abundant clone one base away, this may be a read error. Lacking the conserved final phenylalanine or tryptophan, this CDR3 likely reflects a read error. The chain combines TRBV12-3 or TRBV12-4 with TRBJ2-3, with D tentatively TRBD1 (6 bases). CDR3 length: 15 residues. V was shortened by 5 bases and J by 4 bases, with 16 bases between the two germline ends. The CDR3 nucleotides are TGTGCCAGCAGTCCCCCGCGGAAGGGGGCAGATACGCAGTATCTT. This sequence encodes CASSPPRKGADTQYL.

Of note for this clonotype: A much larger clone sits a single nucleotide away, making a read error possible. This likely comes from a read error, as the CDR3 has no conserved phenylalanine or tryptophan at its end. This chain links TRBV10-3 with TRBJ2-1; TRBD2 agrees at 9 bases. Germline-derived CDR1 and CDR2 are ENHRY and SYGVKD. V shed 4 bases, J shed 9 bases, and the junction held 4 bases outside the gene matches. CDR3 size: 13 residues. DNA of the CDR3: TGTGCCATCAGTGGGACTAGCGTGGGTGAGCAGTTCTCC. It yields the protein CAISGTSVGEQFS.

The chain links TRBV5-4 to TRBJ2-4; D remains unclear. Trimming took 5 bases from V and 5 from J, leaving 8 bases between them. CDR3 length: 12 residues. CDR1 and CDR2 (germline): SGHNT, YYREEE (reference sequence). The CDR3 protein is CASSFGENIQYF. As DNA, the CDR3 is TGTGCCAGCAGTTTCGGAGAAAACATTCAGTACTTC. The full variable domain, in which reference TRBV5-4 and TRBJ2-4 provide the parts outside the CDR3, is ETGVTQSPTHLIKTRGQQVTLRCSSQSGHNTVSWYQQALGQGPQFIFQYYREEENGRGNFPPRFSGLQFPNYSSELNVNALELDDSALYLCASSFGENIQYFGAGTRLSVL.

Points on this clonotype: At one boundary the junction diverges from the germline segment, which might be a read error. The chain carries TRBV4-2 and TRBJ1-5; D remains unclear. The CDR3 is 13 residues long. Germline lookup yields CDR1 LGHNA and CDR2 YNFKEQ. DNA of the CDR3: TGTGCTAGCAACGCCGTCCTTTATCAGCCCCAGCATTTT. Protein sequence: CASNAVLYQPQHF.

The chain links TRBV27 to TRBJ2-7; 9 nucleotides match TRBD1. V lost 9 bases, J lost 10 bases, and 13 bases stayed unmatched. Germline assignment: CDR1 MNHEY and CDR2 SMNVEV (reference sequence). There are 13 residues in the CDR3. CDR3 in amino acids: CASRQGEAVDQYF. The CDR3 DNA follows: TGTGCCAGTCGACAGGGGGAAGCTGTGGATCAGTACTTC.

On this clonotype: The junction differs from germline at one of its ends, possibly a read error. The chain recombines TRBV11-2 with TRBJ2-1; D uncertain. CDR3 length equals 13 residues. Germline CDR1 SGHAT, CDR2 FQNNGV. For the CDR3, the DNA is TGTGCCGGCAGAGAGGTGGCTTACAATGAGCAGTTCTTC. This sequence encodes CAGREVAYNEQFF. The variable domain in full, completed from reference TRBV11-2 and TRBJ2-1, reads EAGVAQSPRYKIIEKRQSVAFWCNPISGHATLYWYQQILGQGPKLLIQFQNNGVVDDSQLPKDRFSAERLKGVDSTLKIQPAKLEDSAVYLCAGREVAYNEQFFGPGTRLTVL.

In this sample, this clonotype is medium-sized. The gene calls are TRBV11-2 and TRBJ2-7, with no clear D. Germline CDR1 and CDR2: SGHAT and FQNNGV. This CDR3 is built from 11 residues. Trimming cost V 2 bases and J 3 bases, with 2 bases left between them. The CDR3 loop is CASSLHYEQYF. In DNA, the CDR3 is TGTGCCAGCAGCTTACACTACGAGCAGTACTTC.

In this sample, this clonotype turned up a few times. This chain joins TRBV7-8 and TRBJ2-7; a possible D gene is TRBD1 (7 bases). V gave up 5 bases and J gave up 0 bases, with 14 bases separating them. This CDR3 is built from 15 residues. The germline V gene has CDR1 SGHVS and CDR2 FQNEAQ. The CDR3 DNA follows: TGTGCCAGCAGCCCGGGGGACAGCTTCTCCTACGAGCAGTACTTC. Translating gives CASSPGDSFSYEQYF. The whole variable domain, remainder taken from reference TRBV7-8 and TRBJ2-7, is GAGVSQSPRYKVAKRGQDVALRCDPISGHVSLFWYQQALGQGPEFLTYFQNEAQLDKSGLPSDRFFAERPEGSVSTLKIQRTQQEDSAVYLCASSPGDSFSYEQYFGPGTRLTVT.

Remarks on this clonotype: Relative to the germline gene, one junction end is altered; a read error may explain this. This sequence joins TRBV6-1 and TRBJ2-6; no reliable D call. The CDR3 totals 15 residues. Germline CDR1 is MNHNS and CDR2 is SASEGT. The DNA for the CDR3 is TGTGCCAGCAGTCACTCCCTTGCCTGGGCCAACGTCCTGATTTTC. Encoded protein: CASSHSLAWANVLIF.

Of note for this clonotype: The junction departs from the called germline gene at one end, perhaps through a read error. V and J are TRBV11-2 and TRBJ2-7; D uncertain. The germline gives CDR1 SGHAT, CDR2 FQNNGV. This CDR3 is built from 13 residues. CDR3 sequence (DNA): TGTGCCAGCAGTTTAGGAACAGATTACGAGCAGCACTTC. Translation: CASSLGTDYEQHF.

The V call is TRBV7-9, the J call TRBJ2-2; D unresolved. The length of the CDR3 is 11 residues. The germline V gene encodes CDR1 SEHNR and CDR2 FQNEAQ (reference sequence). V was clipped by 5 bases and J by 9 bases, with 7 bases between them. CDR3 protein: CASSPGRELFF. In DNA, the CDR3 is TGTGCCAGCAGCCCGGGTCGGGAGCTGTTTTTT. The full variable domain, completed using reference TRBV7-9 and TRBJ2-2, is DTGVSQNPRHKITKRGQNVTFRCDPISEHNRLYWYRQTLGQGPEFLTYFQNEAQLEKSRLLSDRFSAERPKGSFSTLEIQRTEQGDSAMYLCASSPGRELFFGEGSRLTVL.

Concerning this clonotype itself: The germline gene is not matched at one end of the junction; a read error may be the cause. V usage is TRBV6-6 and J usage is TRBJ2-7, with D perhaps assigned TRBD1 or TRBD2 (5 bases each). The CDR3 length is 16 residues. Germline V gene lookup returns CDR1 MNHNY and CDR2 SVGAGI (reference sequence). The chain's CDR3 is CARSYLGPPPGYEQYF. The CDR3 nucleotides read TGTGCCAGGAGTTACCTGGGACCGCCCCCGGGATACGAGCAGTACTTC.

As concerns this clonotype: A much more abundant neighbour one base away suggests this may be a read error. The rearrangement uses TRBV5-1 and TRBJ2-6, with a possible D match to TRBD1 (5 bases). The CDR3 totals 16 residues. CDR1 is SGHRS, CDR2 YFSETQ, per germline. The CDR3 protein is CASSLIEVTGANVMTF. CDR3 in DNA: TGCGCCAGCAGCTTGATAGAGGTTACTGGGGCCAACGTCATGACTTTC. Complete variable domain (other parts from reference TRBV5-1 and TRBJ2-6): KAGVTQTPRYLIKTRGQQVTLSCSPISGHRSVSWYQQTPGQGLQFLFEYFSETQRNKGNFPGRFSGRQFSNSRSEMNVSTLELGDSALYLCASSLIEVTGANVMTFGAGSRLTVL.

V is TRBV11-1 and J is TRBJ2-7; 7 nucleotides agree with TRBD1. The CDR3 loop spans 15 amino acids. Unmatched junction bases numbered 13, after V lost 5 bases and J lost 6 bases. Germline values: CDR1 SGHAT, CDR2 FQDESV (reference sequence). The CDR3: CASSARQGSICEQYF. CDR3 in DNA: TGTGCCAGCAGCGCCCGACAGGGTTCAATCTGCGAGCAGTACTTC. Looking up the rest from reference TRBV11-1 and TRBJ2-7 gives the full variable domain: EAEVAQSPRYKITEKSQAVAFWCDPISGHATLYWYRQILGQGPELLVQFQDESVVDDSQLPKDRFSAERLKGVDSTLKIQPAELGDSAMYLCASSARQGSICEQYFGPGTRLTVT.

The chain carries TRBV7-8 and TRBJ1-5; no firm D call. CDR3 length equals 13 residues. Trimming shortened V by 3 bases and J by 5 bases, and 8 bases separated the two germline ends. CDR1 and CDR2 from the germline V gene are SGHVS and FQNEAQ. For the CDR3, the DNA is TGTGCCAGCAGCTTTTTGGGATATCAGCCCCAGCATTTT. It encodes CASSFLGYQPQHF.

Remarks on this clonotype: A much larger clone sits a single nucleotide away, making a read error possible. The chain links TRBV6-1 to TRBJ2-5, with D hard to call. Germline CDR1 MNHNS, CDR2 SASEGT. This CDR3 is built from 13 residues. CDR3 protein: CAKDTLYQEAQYF. The CDR3 nucleotides are TGTGCCAAAGACACATTGTACCAAGAGGCCCAGTACTTC.

Of note for this clonotype: An end of the junction does not agree with germline; a read error may underlie this. V is TRBV11-2 and J is TRBJ2-2, with unresolved D. Germline assignment: CDR1 SGHAT and CDR2 FQNNGV. This CDR3 contains 15 residues. CDR3 amino acids: CASSPLVGNTWELFF. The DNA of the CDR3 is TGTGCCAGCAGCCCGCTGGTCGGAAACACCTGGGAGCTGTTTTTT.

J is TRBJ2-2 and V is TRBV11-2; 8 bases match TRBD1. Per the germline V gene, CDR1 is SGHAT and CDR2 is FQNNGV. This CDR3 region has 17 residues. With V trimmed by 2 bases and J by 0 bases, 5 bases remained unmatched. The CDR3 DNA sequence: TGTGCCAGCAGCTTATTAGACAGGGGCACGAACACCGGGGAGCTGTTTTTT. Protein: CASSLLDRGTNTGELFF.

The chain carries TRBV28 and TRBJ2-5; 9 bases fit TRBD1. Germline CDR1 and CDR2: MDHEN and SYDVKM. J gave up 2 bases and V 3 bases, and 7 bases lay outside the gene matches. This CDR3 comprises 16 residues. CDR3 DNA sequence: TGTGCCAGCAGTTTTTGGACAGGGGTTACACAAGAGACCCAGTACTTC. It encodes CASSFWTGVTQETQYF.

About this clonotype itself: A clone one base away is much larger, so this may be a read error. A read error is likely, as this CDR3 ends without the conserved phenylalanine or tryptophan. Here the CDR3 DNA reads TGTGCCAGCAGCTTAGGAGGGACGGAGACCCAGTACTCC. This codes for CASSLGGTETQYS. The V call is TRBV13, the J call TRBJ2-5; D possibly uses TRBD1 or TRBD2 (5 bases each). Trimming stripped 0 bases from V and 5 bases from J, with 7 bases between. This CDR3 contains 13 residues. Germline CDR1 and CDR2: PRHDT and FYEKMQ (reference sequence).

Note on this clonotype: A much larger clone is a single base away; this may be a read error. V gene TRBV6-5 combines with J gene TRBJ1-2; no definite D call. The CDR3 spans 13 residues. Trimming took off 2 bases at V and 4 bases at J, with 8 bases between the two ends. Germline-derived CDR1 and CDR2 are MNHEY and SVGAGI. The CDR3 DNA is TGTGCCAGCAGTTACAGGGTAGCCTATGGCTACACCTTC. Its translation: CASSYRVAYGYTF.

Note on this clonotype: The germline gene is not matched at one end of the junction; a read error may be the cause. V usage is TRBV6-2 or TRBV6-3 and J usage is TRBJ2-7; 8 nucleotides line up with TRBD2. The CDR3 is 15 amino acids. The germline gives CDR1 MNHEY, CDR2 SVGEGT. The CDR3 DNA follows: TGTGTCAGCAGTTACGGAGCGGGAGCATGGTATGAGCAGTACTTC. Translating gives CVSSYGAGAWYEQYF.

In regard to this clonotype: At one boundary the junction diverges from the germline segment, which might be a read error. The rearrangement joins TRBV30 to TRBJ1-5, with 9 bases identical to TRBD1. Germline CDR1 GTSNPN, CDR2 SVGIG (reference sequence). This CDR3 is 13 amino acids long. The CDR3 reads CVWATGGVQPQHF. The CDR3 DNA follows: TGTGTCTGGGCTACAGGGGGCGTTCAGCCCCAGCATTTT.

V usage is TRBV15 and J usage is TRBJ1-3; 8 nucleotides match TRBD1. After removal of 0 bases from V and 1 base from J, the junction contained 5 bases not matched to a gene. Germline assignment: CDR1 LNHNV and CDR2 YYDKDF (reference sequence). The CDR3 totals 17 residues. The chain's CDR3 is CATSRDLDRDSGNTIYF. In nucleotides, the CDR3 is TGTGCCACCAGCAGAGATCTGGACAGGGATTCTGGAAACACCATATATTTT.